Listed below are T cell receptor beta chains from one sample, sequenced in a study of T-cell reconstitution after alpha-beta-depleted transplantation in children. TCRdb used MiXCR to reprocess the PCR reads, holding one entry per CDR3 protein. The repertoire includes about 200,000 distinct CDR3 sequences, roughly 6.5% of them detected once, and under 6% sits in the top ten. The source material was PBMCs, sampled before TCRalphabeta/CD19-depleted stem cell transplant. These receptors all stem from a girl less than two years old with combined immunodeficiency, due to receive a stem cell transplant. Each CDR3 is given with its conserved first and last residue. The order of the fields is J gene, D gene, clone size, V gene, CDR3 protein, CDR3 DNA. D genes are given only for firm matches. Where a row states a size, it is once, few, many or the class of an expanded clone; other rows omit it.

TRBJ2-1 | NA | many | TRBV6-5 | CASSYLYDNEQFF | TGTGCCAGCAGTTACCTCTACGACAATGAGCAGTTCTTC
TRBJ2-7 | TRBD2 | many | TRBV20-1 | CSAPAPGLAGGHYEQYF | TGCAGTGCTCCAGCCCCTGGGTTAGCGGGTGGCCACTACGAGCAGTACTTC
TRBJ2-2 | NA | many | TRBV7-3 | CASAKWNTGELFF | TGTGCCAGCGCCAAGTGGAACACCGGGGAGCTGTTTTTT
TRBJ2-5 | TRBD2 | many | TRBV6-1 | CASRTGLAGKETQYF | TGTGCCAGCAGAACGGGACTAGCGGGAAAAGAGACCCAGTACTTC
TRBJ2-7 | NA | many | TRBV12-3/TRBV12-4 | CASSLGTHRNEQYF | TGTGCCAGCAGTCTGGGGACGCATCGGAACGAGCAGTACTTC
TRBJ2-7 | NA | few | TRBV24-1 | CATGQGAEQYF | TGTGCCACCGGCCAGGGTGCCGAGCAGTACTTC
TRBJ2-7 | TRBD2 | many | TRBV5-1 | CASSLAGGTYEQYF | TGCGCCTCTTCGCTAGCGGGAGGAACCTACGAGCAGTACTTC
TRBJ2-7 | NA | many | TRBV7-8 | CASKLTGVISYEQYF | TGTGCCAGCAAGCTGACAGGCGTCATATCCTACGAGCAGTACTTC
TRBJ2-1 | TRBD2 | few | TRBV19 | CASSRAGGSYNEQFF | TGTGCCAGCTCCCGGGCGGGGGGCTCCTACAATGAGCAGTTCTTC
TRBJ1-2 | NA | many | TRBV7-9 | CASRAGVYGYTF | TGTGCCAGCAGGGCAGGGGTCTATGGCTACACCTTC
TRBJ2-3 | TRBD2 | many | TRBV15 | CATSRDLAATLWNTDTQYF | TGTGCCACCAGCAGAGATCTAGCGGCAACACTTTGGAACACAGATACGCAGTATTTT
TRBJ2-5 | NA | many | TRBV5-8 | CASSLVIIGIQETQYF | TGTGCCAGCAGCTTGGTAATCATAGGGATCCAAGAGACCCAGTACTTC
TRBJ2-1 | TRBD2 | many | TRBV7-2 | CASSSGMAGGENEQFF | TGTGCCAGCAGCTCGGGAATGGCGGGAGGAGAGAATGAGCAGTTCTTC
TRBJ2-5 | TRBD2 | NA | TRBV5-1 | CASSLEGLAANQRETQYF | TGCGCCAGCAGCTTGGAAGGACTAGCGGCAAACCAGCGAGAGACCCAGTACTTC
TRBJ2-2 | TRBD1 | many | TRBV5-5 | CASSFPGTANTGELFF | TGTGCCAGCAGCTTTCCCGGGACAGCGAACACCGGGGAGCTGTTTTTT
TRBJ2-1 | TRBD2 | many | TRBV10-3 | CAISDPLAGVPPHYNEQFF | TGTGCCATCAGTGACCCTCTAGCGGGAGTCCCACCTCACTACAATGAGCAGTTCTTC
TRBJ2-3 | NA | many | TRBV12-3/TRBV12-4 | CASSLVLASTDTQYF | TGTGCCAGCAGTTTAGTCCTGGCGAGCACAGATACGCAGTATTTT
TRBJ2-2 | NA | many | TRBV28 | CASRRRGGIVGELFF | TGTGCCAGCAGAAGAAGAGGGGGTATTGTCGGGGAGCTGTTTTTT
TRBJ2-5 | TRBD2 | many | TRBV27 | CASSSAGVGETQYF | TGTGCCAGCAGTTCGGCGGGAGTCGGGGAGACCCAGTACTTC
TRBJ2-7 | NA | many | TRBV20-1 | CSASSALGVSYEQYF | TGCAGTGCTAGTTCGGCCTTAGGGGTCTCCTACGAGCAGTACTTC
TRBJ2-1 | TRBD2 | many | TRBV20-1 | CSARTPGLFFDEQFF | TGCAGTGCTAGAACCCCGGGACTATTTTTCGATGAGCAGTTCTTC
TRBJ2-5 | NA | many | TRBV4-3 | CASSHGSKKGTQYF | TGCGCCAGCAGCCACGGTTCCAAGAAGGGGACCCAGTACTTC
TRBJ2-3 | NA | many | TRBV7-9 | CASSFPILSADTQYF | TGTGCCAGCAGCTTCCCTATCCTATCCGCAGATACGCAGTATTTT
TRBJ2-6 | NA | many | TRBV29-1 | CSVPASPQGANVLTF | TGCAGCGTTCCTGCATCTCCCCAGGGGGCCAACGTCCTGACTTTC
TRBJ2-7 | NA | many | TRBV12-3/TRBV12-4 | CASSLASAGSEQYF | TGTGCCAGCAGTTTAGCCAGCGCCGGGAGCGAGCAGTACTTC
TRBJ2-7 | TRBD2 | many | TRBV19 | CASSRAGGSYEQYF | TGTGCCAGTAGTAGGGCGGGAGGTTCCTACGAGCAGTACTTC
TRBJ2-1 | TRBD2 | NA | TRBV12-3/TRBV12-4 | CASTPEREGGHEQFF | TGTGCCAGCACCCCAGAGCGGGAGGGCGGCCATGAGCAGTTCTTC
TRBJ1-1 | NA | many | TRBV5-1 | CASTGTWSGTEAFF | TGCGCCAGCACCGGGACATGGTCGGGCACTGAAGCTTTCTTT
TRBJ2-2 | NA | many | TRBV7-8 | CAGALAFSTGELFF | TGTGCGGGCGCTCTTGCCTTCTCCACCGGGGAGCTGTTTTTT
TRBJ2-7 | NA | many | TRBV9 | CASSVGGGRYEQYF | TGTGCCAGCAGCGTAGGGGGCGGACGCTACGAGCAGTACTTC
TRBJ2-7 | NA | many | TRBV5-4 | CASRLWGHYEQYF | TGTGCCAGCAGGCTATGGGGACACTACGAGCAGTACTTC
TRBJ1-6 | NA | many | TRBV21-1 | CASSMSATNSPLHF | TGTGCCAGCAGCATGTCTGCGACGAATTCACCCCTCCACTTT
TRBJ2-1 | NA | many | TRBV29-1 | CSVAGPAFVNEQFF | TGCAGCGTGGCGGGGCCTGCGTTCGTCAATGAGCAGTTCTTC
TRBJ1-1 | NA | NA | TRBV3-1 | CASSTDPRGAEAFF | TGTGCCAGCAGCACAGATCCGAGAGGCGCTGAAGCTTTCTTT
TRBJ1-5 | NA | many | TRBV29-1 | CSVGVGDQPQHF | TGCAGCGTTGGGGTGGGGGATCAGCCCCAGCATTTT
TRBJ2-5 | NA | many | TRBV2 | CASSARGVQETQYF | TGTGCCAGCAGTGCCCGGGGCGTCCAAGAGACCCAGTACTTC
TRBJ2-1 | TRBD2 | many | TRBV12-3/TRBV12-4 | CASSSTSGVLGEQFF | TGTGCCAGCAGTTCGACTAGCGGGGTATTGGGTGAGCAGTTCTTC
TRBJ2-7 | NA | many | TRBV29-1 | CSVEYLGTDEQYF | TGCAGCGTTGAATATCTGGGAACCGACGAGCAGTACTTC
TRBJ1-5 | NA | NA | TRBV7-8 | CASSLFSGQPQHF | TGTGCCAGCAGCTTATTTTCCGGTCAGCCCCAGCATTTT
TRBJ2-1 | NA | many | TRBV5-6 | CASSSVYNEQFF | TGTGCCAGCAGCTCCGTGTACAATGAGCAGTTCTTC
TRBJ2-3 | TRBD2 | many | TRBV19 | CASSIGRFGGVSDTQYF | TGTGCCAGTAGTATCGGTCGTTTCGGGGGGGTATCCGATACGCAGTATTTT
TRBJ1-2 | NA | few | TRBV27 | CASSLGFQDGYTF | TGTGCCAGCAGTTTAGGTTTCCAGGACGGCTACACCTTC
TRBJ1-2 | TRBD1 | many | TRBV20-1 | CSARRGDRGFGLYGYTF | TGCAGTGCTAGGAGGGGTGACAGGGGGTTTGGGCTTTATGGCTACACCTTC
TRBJ2-1 | NA | many | TRBV11-2 | CASSLVFTSHTFSSYNEQFF | TGTGCCAGCAGCTTAGTATTTACTTCTCACACGTTTAGCTCCTACAATGAGCAGTTCTTC
TRBJ2-3 | TRBD2 | many | TRBV4-2 | CASSRGLAGGPEGTQYF | TGTGCCAGCAGCCGTGGACTAGCGGGAGGGCCGGAGGGGACGCAGTATTTT
TRBJ2-5 | TRBD2 | few | TRBV7-2 | CASSLASLAGGQETQYF | TGTGCCAGCAGCTTAGCTTCGTTAGCGGGTGGCCAAGAGACCCAGTACTTC
TRBJ2-1 | NA | NA | TRBV12-3/TRBV12-4 | CASSLLPAILYNEQFF | TGTGCCAGCAGTTTACTCCCGGCAATCTTATACAATGAGCAGTTCTTC
TRBJ2-1 | TRBD2 | many | TRBV20-1 | CSVSGSQNNEQFF | TGCAGCGTTAGCGGGAGTCAAAACAATGAGCAGTTCTTC
TRBJ2-7 | NA | many | TRBV13 | CASSNYRGLSSYEQYF | TGTGCCAGCAGCAACTACAGGGGACTTTCCTCCTACGAGCAGTACTTC
TRBJ1-6 | NA | many | TRBV3-1 | CASSPYGGENSPLHF | TGTGCCAGCAGCCCCTACGGTGGGGAGAATTCACCCCTCCACTTT
TRBJ2-7 | TRBD1 | many | TRBV9 | CASSAGQGDPYEQYF | TGTGCCAGCAGCGCGGGACAGGGGGACCCCTACGAGCAGTACTTC